This T cell receptor beta chain was obtained from a study of control samples from healthy donors and cancer patients. The table came from immunoSEQ multiplex PCR; TCRdb's copy has only in-frame clones and leaves some out. The sample holds roughly 98,000 clones; just over 90% are singletons and the top ten take 8%. Material: blood. This receptor was taken from a young man in good health.

The CDR3 spells CASSYDAGQDINEQFF. For the CDR3, the DNA is TGTGCCAGCAGCTACGACGCGGGACAGGATATCAATGAGCAGTTCTTC. The chain has TRBV7-8 and TRBJ2-1, with TRBD1 identical over 8 bases. This CDR3 is 16 amino acids long. V trimming: 4 bases; J trimming: 6 bases; junction bases outside the gene matches: 11. Germline assignment: CDR1 SGHVS and CDR2 FQNEAQ.